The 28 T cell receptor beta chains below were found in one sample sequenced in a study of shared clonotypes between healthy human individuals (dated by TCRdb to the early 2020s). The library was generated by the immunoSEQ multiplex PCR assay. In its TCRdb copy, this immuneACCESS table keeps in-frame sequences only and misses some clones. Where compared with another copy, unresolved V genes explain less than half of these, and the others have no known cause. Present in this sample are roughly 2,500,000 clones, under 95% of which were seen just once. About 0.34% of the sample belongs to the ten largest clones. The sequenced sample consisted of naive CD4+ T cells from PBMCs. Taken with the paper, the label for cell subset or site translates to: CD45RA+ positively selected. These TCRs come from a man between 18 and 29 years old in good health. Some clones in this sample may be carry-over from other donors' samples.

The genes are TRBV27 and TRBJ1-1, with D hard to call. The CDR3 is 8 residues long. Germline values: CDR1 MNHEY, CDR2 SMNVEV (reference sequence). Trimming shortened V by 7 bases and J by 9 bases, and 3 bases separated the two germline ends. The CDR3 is CASTKAFF. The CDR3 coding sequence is TGTGCCAGCACCAAAGCTTTCTTT.

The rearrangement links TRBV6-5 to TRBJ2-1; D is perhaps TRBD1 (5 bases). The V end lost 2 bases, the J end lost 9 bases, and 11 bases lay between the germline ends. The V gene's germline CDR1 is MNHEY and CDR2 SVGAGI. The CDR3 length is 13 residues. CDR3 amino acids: CASSYPGWGEQFF. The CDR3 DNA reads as TGTGCCAGCAGTTACCCAGGGTGGGGTGAGCAGTTCTTC.

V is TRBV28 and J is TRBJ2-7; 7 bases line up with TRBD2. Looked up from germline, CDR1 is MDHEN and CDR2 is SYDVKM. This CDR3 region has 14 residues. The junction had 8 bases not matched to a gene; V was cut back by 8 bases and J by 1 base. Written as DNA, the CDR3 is TGTGCCAGCTACCAGGGCGGGGGTTCCTACGAGCAGTACTTC. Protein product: CASYQGGGSYEQYF.

CDR3 in DNA: TGTGCCAGCAACCCCCCCCCGACGGGCGCCGAGCAGTACTTC. This encodes CASNPPPTGAEQYF. The chain couples TRBV2 to TRBJ2-7; D is undetermined. There are 14 residues in the CDR3. The V gene lost 7 bases and the J gene lost 6 bases, with 19 bases spanning the gap. Germline V gene lookup returns CDR1 SNHLY and CDR2 FYNNEI.

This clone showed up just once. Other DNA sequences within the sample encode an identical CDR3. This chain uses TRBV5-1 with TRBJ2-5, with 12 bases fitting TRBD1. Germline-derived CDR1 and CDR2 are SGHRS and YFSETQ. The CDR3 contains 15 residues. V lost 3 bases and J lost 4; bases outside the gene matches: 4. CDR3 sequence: CASSSGTGGRETQYF. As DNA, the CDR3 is TGCGCCAGCAGCTCCGGGACAGGGGGCCGAGAGACCCAGTACTTC.

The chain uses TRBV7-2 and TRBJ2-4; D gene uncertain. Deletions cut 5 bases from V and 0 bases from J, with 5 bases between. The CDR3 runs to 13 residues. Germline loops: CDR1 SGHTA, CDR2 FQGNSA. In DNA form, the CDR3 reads TGTGCCAGCAGCGTGAAAGCCAAAAACATTCAGTACTTC. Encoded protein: CASSVKAKNIQYF.

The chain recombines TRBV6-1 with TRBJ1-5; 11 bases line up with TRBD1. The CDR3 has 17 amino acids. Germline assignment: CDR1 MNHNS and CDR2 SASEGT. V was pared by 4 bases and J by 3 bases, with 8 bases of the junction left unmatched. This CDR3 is CASSGTGGANDNQPQHF. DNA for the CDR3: TGTGCCAGCAGTGGGACAGGGGGCGCAAATGACAATCAGCCCCAGCATTTT.

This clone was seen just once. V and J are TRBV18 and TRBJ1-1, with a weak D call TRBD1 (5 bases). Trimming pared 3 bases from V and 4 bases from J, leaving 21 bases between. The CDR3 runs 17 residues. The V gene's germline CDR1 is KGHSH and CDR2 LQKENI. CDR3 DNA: TGTGCCAGCTCACCGGTGGGGGTCGCGGTTTCTGGCACTGAAGCTTTCTTT. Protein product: CASSPVGVAVSGTEAFF.

CDR3 bases: TGCGCCAGCAGCCTCGGACGGGAGAACACTGAAGCTTTCTTT. It encodes CASSLGRENTEAFF. The chain is built from TRBV4-1 and TRBJ1-1; D unresolved. Looked up from germline, CDR1 is MGHRA and CDR2 is YSYEKL. V lost 4 bases to trimming and J lost 1 base, with 10 bases between them. The CDR3 has 14 amino acids.

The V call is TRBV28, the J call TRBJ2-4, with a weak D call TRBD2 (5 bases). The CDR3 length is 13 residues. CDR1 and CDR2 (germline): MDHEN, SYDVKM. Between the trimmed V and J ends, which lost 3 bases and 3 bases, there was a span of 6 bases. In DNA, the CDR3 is TGTGCCAGCAGTTTCGGGGACAAAAACATTCAGTACTTC. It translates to CASSFGDKNIQYF.

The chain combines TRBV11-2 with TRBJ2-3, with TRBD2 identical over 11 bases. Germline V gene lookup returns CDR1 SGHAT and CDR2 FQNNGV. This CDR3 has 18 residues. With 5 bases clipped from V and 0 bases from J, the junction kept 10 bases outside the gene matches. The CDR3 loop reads CASSLRLTSGRSTDTQYF. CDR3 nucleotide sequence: TGTGCCAGCAGCCTCCGCCTTACTAGCGGGAGAAGCACAGATACGCAGTATTTT.

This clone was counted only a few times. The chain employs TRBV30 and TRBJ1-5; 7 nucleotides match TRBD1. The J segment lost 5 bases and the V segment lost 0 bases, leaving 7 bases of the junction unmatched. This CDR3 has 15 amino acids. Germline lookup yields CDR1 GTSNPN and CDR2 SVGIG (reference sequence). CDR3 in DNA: TGTGCCTGGAGTGTAGGGCAGGGGGTGCATCAGCCCCAGCATTTT. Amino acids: CAWSVGQGVHQPQHF.

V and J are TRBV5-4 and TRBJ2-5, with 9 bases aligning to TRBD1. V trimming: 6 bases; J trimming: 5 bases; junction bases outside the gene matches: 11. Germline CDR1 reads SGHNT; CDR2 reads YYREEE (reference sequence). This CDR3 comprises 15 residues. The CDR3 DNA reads TGTGCCAGCAACATTGGGGGACAGGGCATCGAGACCCAGTACTTC. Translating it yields CASNIGGQGIETQYF. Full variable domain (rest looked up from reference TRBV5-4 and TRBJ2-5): ETGVTQSPTHLIKTRGQQVTLRCSSQSGHNTVSWYQQALGQGPQFIFQYYREEENGRGNFPPRFSGLQFPNYSSELNVNALELDDSALYLCASNIGGQGIETQYFGPGTRLLVL.

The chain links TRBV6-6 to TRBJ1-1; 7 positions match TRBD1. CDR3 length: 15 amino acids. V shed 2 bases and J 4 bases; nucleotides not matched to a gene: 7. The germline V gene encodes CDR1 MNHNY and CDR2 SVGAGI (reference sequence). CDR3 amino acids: CASSYVQGLVTEAFF. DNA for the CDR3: TGTGCCAGCAGTTACGTACAGGGGTTAGTCACTGAAGCTTTCTTT.

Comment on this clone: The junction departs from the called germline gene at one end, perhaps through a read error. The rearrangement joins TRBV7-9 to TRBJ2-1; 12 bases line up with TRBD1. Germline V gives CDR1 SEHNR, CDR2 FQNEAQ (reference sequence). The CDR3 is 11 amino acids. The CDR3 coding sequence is TGTGCCAGCAGGAATGGGACAGGGGGCCTCTTC. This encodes CASRNGTGGLF.

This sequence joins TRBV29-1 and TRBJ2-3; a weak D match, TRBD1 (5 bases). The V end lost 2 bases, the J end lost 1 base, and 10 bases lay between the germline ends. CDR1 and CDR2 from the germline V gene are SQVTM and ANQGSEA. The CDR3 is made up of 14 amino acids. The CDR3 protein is CSVERGVRTDTQYF. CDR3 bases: TGCAGCGTTGAAAGGGGCGTACGCACAGATACGCAGTATTTT.

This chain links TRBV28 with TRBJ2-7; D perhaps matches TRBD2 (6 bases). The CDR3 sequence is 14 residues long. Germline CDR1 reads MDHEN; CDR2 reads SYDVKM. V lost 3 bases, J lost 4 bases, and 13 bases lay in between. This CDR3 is CASSFGGSKYEQYF. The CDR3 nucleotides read TGTGCCAGCAGTTTTGGAGGGAGCAAGTACGAGCAGTACTTC. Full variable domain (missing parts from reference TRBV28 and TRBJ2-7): DVKVTQSSRYLVKRTGEKVFLECVQDMDHENMFWYRQDPGLGLRLIYFSYDVKMKEKGDIPEGYSVSREKKERFSLILESASTNQTSMYLCASSFGGSKYEQYFGPGTRLTVT.

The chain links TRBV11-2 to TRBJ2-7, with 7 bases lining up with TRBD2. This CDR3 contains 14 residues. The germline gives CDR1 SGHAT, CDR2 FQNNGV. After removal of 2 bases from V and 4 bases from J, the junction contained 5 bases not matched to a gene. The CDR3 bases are TGTGCCAGCAGCTTATGGGGGGGACTTTACGAGCAGTACTTC. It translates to CASSLWGGLYEQYF.

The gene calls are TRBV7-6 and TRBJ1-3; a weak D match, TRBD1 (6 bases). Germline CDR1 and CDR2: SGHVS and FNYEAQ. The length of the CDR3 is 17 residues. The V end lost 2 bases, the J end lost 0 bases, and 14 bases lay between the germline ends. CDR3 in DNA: TGTGCCAGCAGCTTATCCGGGACAATGAGCTCTGGAAACACCATATATTTT. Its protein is CASSLSGTMSSGNTIYF.

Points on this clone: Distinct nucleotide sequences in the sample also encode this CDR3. The CDR3 nucleotides read TGTGCCAGCAGCTCGAGACTAGCGGGGGACAATGAGCAGTTCTTC. Translated, it gives CASSSRLAGDNEQFF. The chain links TRBV7-9 to TRBJ2-1, with 12 bases that match TRBD2. V lost 4 bases and J lost 5; bases outside the gene matches: 3. In germline, CDR1 is SEHNR, CDR2 FQNEAQ (reference sequence). This CDR3 comprises 15 residues.

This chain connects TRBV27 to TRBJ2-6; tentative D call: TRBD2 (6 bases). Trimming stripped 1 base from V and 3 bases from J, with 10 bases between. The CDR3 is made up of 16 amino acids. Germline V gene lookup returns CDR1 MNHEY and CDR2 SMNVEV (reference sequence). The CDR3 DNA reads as TGTGCCAGCAGTTTATTTGGAGGGAGTGGGGCCAACGTCCTGACTTTC. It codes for CASSLFGGSGANVLTF. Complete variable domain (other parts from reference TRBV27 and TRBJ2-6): EAQVTQNPRYLITVTGKKLTVTCSQNMNHEYMSWYRQDPGLGLRQIYYSMNVEVTDKGDVPEGYKVSRKEKRNFPLILESPSPNQTSLYFCASSLFGGSGANVLTFGAGSRLTVL.

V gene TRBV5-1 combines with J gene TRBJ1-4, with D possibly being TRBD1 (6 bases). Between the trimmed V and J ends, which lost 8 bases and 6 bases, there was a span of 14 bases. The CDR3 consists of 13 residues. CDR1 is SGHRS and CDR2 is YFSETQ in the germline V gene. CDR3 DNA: TGCGCCAGTCGGAGGGGGGAGGATGAAAAACTGTTTTTT. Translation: CASRRGEDEKLFF.

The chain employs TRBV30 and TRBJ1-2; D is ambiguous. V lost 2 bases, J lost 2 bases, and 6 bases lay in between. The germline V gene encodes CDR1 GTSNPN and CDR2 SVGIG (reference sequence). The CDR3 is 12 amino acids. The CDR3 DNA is TGTGCCTGGAGTCACAGCAACTATGGCTACACCTTC. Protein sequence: CAWSHSNYGYTF.

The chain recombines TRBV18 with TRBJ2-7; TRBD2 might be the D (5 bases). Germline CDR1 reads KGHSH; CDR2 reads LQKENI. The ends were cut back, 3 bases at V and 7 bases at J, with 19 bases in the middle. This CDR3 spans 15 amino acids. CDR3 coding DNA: TGTGCCAGCTCACCCCTATCCGGGAACAGCCTGGAGCAGTACTTC. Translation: CASSPLSGNSLEQYF.

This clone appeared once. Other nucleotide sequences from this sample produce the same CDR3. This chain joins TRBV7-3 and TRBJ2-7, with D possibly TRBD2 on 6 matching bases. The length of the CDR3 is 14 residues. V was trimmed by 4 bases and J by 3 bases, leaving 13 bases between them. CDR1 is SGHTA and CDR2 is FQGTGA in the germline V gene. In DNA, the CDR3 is TGTGCCAGCAGCTCCGGGACGGGGGTCTACGAGCAGTACTTC. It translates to CASSSGTGVYEQYF. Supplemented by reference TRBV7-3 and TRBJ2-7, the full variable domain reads GAGVSQTPSNKVTEKGKYVELRCDPISGHTALYWYRQSLGQGPEFLIYFQGTGAADDSGLPNDRFFAVRPEGSVSTLKIQRTERGDSAVYLCASSSGTGVYEQYFGPGTRLTVT.

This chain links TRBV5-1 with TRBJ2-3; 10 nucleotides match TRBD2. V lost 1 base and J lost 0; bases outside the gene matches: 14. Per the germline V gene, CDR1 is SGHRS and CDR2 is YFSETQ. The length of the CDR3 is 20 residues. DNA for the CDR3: TGCGCCAGCAGCTTGCTAGCTAGCGGGAGTCCGGACCCTAGCACAGATACGCAGTATTTT. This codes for CASSLLASGSPDPSTDTQYF. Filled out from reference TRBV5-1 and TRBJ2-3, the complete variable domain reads KAGVTQTPRYLIKTRGQQVTLSCSPISGHRSVSWYQQTPGQGLQFLFEYFSETQRNKGNFPGRFSGRQFSNSRSEMNVSTLELGDSALYLCASSLLASGSPDPSTDTQYFGPGTRLTVL.

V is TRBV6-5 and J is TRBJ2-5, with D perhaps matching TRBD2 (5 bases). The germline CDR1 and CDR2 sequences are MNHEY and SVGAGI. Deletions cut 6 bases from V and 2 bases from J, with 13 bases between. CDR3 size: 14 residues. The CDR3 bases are TGTGCCAGCAGGATCTTTGAGGGACAAGAGACCCAGTACTTC. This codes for CASRIFEGQETQYF.

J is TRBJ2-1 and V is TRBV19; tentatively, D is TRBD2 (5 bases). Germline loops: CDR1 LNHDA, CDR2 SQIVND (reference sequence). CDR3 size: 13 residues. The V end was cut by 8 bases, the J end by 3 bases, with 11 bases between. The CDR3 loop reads CASRAADYNEQFF. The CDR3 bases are TGTGCCAGTCGAGCGGCCGACTACAATGAGCAGTTCTTC. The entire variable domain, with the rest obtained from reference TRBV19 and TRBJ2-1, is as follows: DGGITQSPKYLFRKEGQNVTLSCEQNLNHDAMYWYRQDPGQGLRLIYYSQIVNDFQKGDIAEGYSVSREKKESFPLTVTSAQKNPTAFYLCASRAADYNEQFFGPGTRLTVL.